The 14 T cell receptor beta chains below come from one sample, sequenced in a study of Ad26.COV2.S vaccination and SARS-CoV-2 variants. TCRdb's table, derived via immunoSEQ multiplex PCR, lists solely in-frame clones and lacks some. Of some 300,000 clones in the sample, 86% were seen once. Treatment meaning: some 20 received Ad26.COV2.S at low or high dose, single or two shots; about 5 received placebo; per-sample allocation not given. Material that was analyzed had been drawn on day 63 after the first vaccine or placebo injection. The sample in question was peripheral blood, obtained in a trial of Ad26.COV2.S vaccine versus placebo. These receptors all come from a person between 18 and 65 years old who received the Ad26.COV2.S COVID-19 vaccine or a placebo.

The J gene is TRBJ2-7, the V gene TRBV5-1, with unresolved D. V lost 1 base and J lost 6, with 5 bases in between. The CDR3 is made up of 11 amino acids. Germline CDR1 is SGHRS and CDR2 is YFSETQ. The CDR3, as DNA: TGCGCCAGCAGCTTGCTGGGCGAGCAGTACTTC. Amino acid sequence: CASSLLGEQYF.

V and J are TRBV6-5 and TRBJ1-2, with D hard to call. There are 15 residues in the CDR3. Trimming took 7 bases from V and 0 from J, leaving 15 bases between them. Germline V gene data show CDR1 as MNHEY and CDR2 as SVGAGI. Written as DNA, the CDR3 is TGTGCCAGCACCGCGCCTGGCCGGCCTAACTATGGCTACACCTTC. Protein product: CASTAPGRPNYGYTF.

This clone was observed a few times. This chain uses TRBV4-3 with TRBJ2-7, with a weak D call TRBD1 (5 bases). V shed 3 bases and J shed 1 base, with 7 bases lying between them. From germline, CDR1 is LGHNA and CDR2 YSLEER. The CDR3 is 13 residues long. The CDR3, as DNA: TGCGCCAGCAGCCAGAGACAGTCCTACGAGCAGTACTTC. Protein sequence: CASSQRQSYEQYF.

This clone has a single count. V usage is TRBV7-2 and J usage is TRBJ2-7, with a tentative D call TRBD2 (6 bases). Germline V gene data show CDR1 as SGHTA and CDR2 as FQGNSA. The germline V and J ends were trimmed by 5 bases and 2 bases, with 19 bases remaining between them. CDR3 length: 16 amino acids. Written as DNA, the CDR3 is TGTGCCAGCAGCCGGCAATTGGGAGGAACTCCCTACGAGCAGTACTTC. It specifies CASSRQLGGTPYEQYF.

The gene calls are TRBV9 and TRBJ2-1, with 8 nucleotides matching TRBD2. This CDR3 is built from 16 residues. Germline V CDR1 and CDR2: SGDLS, YYNGEE. V gave up 0 bases and J gave up 1 base; unmatched junction bases: 3. CDR3 sequence reads: CASSVDGGGSYNEQFF. The CDR3 nucleotides are TGTGCCAGCAGCGTAGACGGCGGGGGGTCCTACAATGAGCAGTTCTTC.

The V and J genes are TRBV18 and TRBJ1-2, with a tentative D call TRBD1 (5 bases). The germline V gene has CDR1 KGHSH and CDR2 LQKENI. The V end was cut by 5 bases, the J end by 4 bases, with 11 bases between. The CDR3 extends over 13 amino acids. The CDR3 bases are TGTGCCAGCTCAGCAGGGTGGAGCTATGGCTACACCTTC. This translates into CASSAGWSYGYTF.

This chain connects TRBV5-1 to TRBJ2-3, with D possibly being TRBD2 (5 bases). The CDR3 length is 14 residues. Germline V CDR1 and CDR2: SGHRS, YFSETQ. V shed 3 bases and J shed 5 bases, with 13 bases lying between them. The CDR3 bases are TGCGCCAGCAGCTCCCCACCGGGATTAGATACGCAGTATTTT. This translates into CASSSPPGLDTQYF.

The chain links TRBV2 to TRBJ2-2, with D tentatively TRBD2 (6 bases). The CDR3 contains 15 residues. The V gene's germline CDR1 is SNHLY and CDR2 FYNNEI. V was pared by 4 bases and J by 7 bases, with 16 bases between. CDR3 sequence reads: CASSVGLLGSGELFF. CDR3 bases: TGTGCCAGCAGTGTGGGACTCCTAGGGAGCGGGGAGCTGTTTTTT.

The chain employs TRBV6-5 and TRBJ1-6, with D hard to call. The CDR3 extends over 15 amino acids. V lost 7 bases to trimming and J lost 6 bases, with 16 bases between them. CDR1 and CDR2 (germline): MNHEY, SVGAGI. In nucleotides, the CDR3 is TGTGCCAGCAAGATCGAGGGTGCTACTAATTCACCCCTCCACTTT. This sequence encodes CASKIEGATNSPLHF.

The chain links TRBV19 to TRBJ2-7; D is perhaps TRBD1 or TRBD2 (5 bases each). CDR1 and CDR2 from the germline V gene are LNHDA and SQIVND (reference sequence). This CDR3 spans 15 amino acids. V was clipped by 1 base and J by 1 base, with 11 bases between them. The chain's CDR3 is CASSIGGTLSYEQYF. The DNA for the CDR3 is TGTGCCAGTAGTATAGGGGGGACGTTATCCTACGAGCAGTACTTC.

The chain couples TRBV7-2 to TRBJ1-6; TRBD1 aligns across 9 bases. This CDR3 has 19 residues. CDR1 and CDR2 from the germline V gene are SGHTA and FQGNSA. After removal of 1 base from V and 7 bases from J, the junction contained 14 bases not matched to a gene. DNA for the CDR3: TGTGCCAGCAGCTTAGGACTGGGGACAGGGTGGGCCAGGAATTCACCCCTCCACTTT. It translates to CASSLGLGTGWARNSPLHF.

The sample holds one count of this clone. J is TRBJ1-1 and V is TRBV7-2; D is possibly TRBD1 (6 bases). Germline CDR1 reads SGHTA; CDR2 reads FQGNSA. Between the trimmed V and J ends, which lost 5 bases and 0 bases, there was a span of 16 bases. This CDR3 contains 16 residues. This CDR3 is CASSPTAGALNTEAFF. CDR3 in DNA: TGTGCCAGCAGCCCCACAGCGGGGGCACTGAACACTGAAGCTTTCTTT.

The chain links TRBV9 to TRBJ2-7; D is uncertain. V lost 4 bases and J lost 6, with 17 bases in between. The CDR3 extends over 14 amino acids. Germline V gene sequence: CDR1 SGDLS, CDR2 YYNGEE. Here the CDR3 DNA reads TGTGCCAGCAGCCCACGGGTACAGATTGGCGAGCAGTACTTC. Translating it yields CASSPRVQIGEQYF.

This clone was observed a handful of times. The chain combines TRBV6-1 with TRBJ1-2; 10 nucleotides agree with TRBD1. CDR3 size: 16 residues. Per the germline V gene, CDR1 is MNHNS and CDR2 is SASEGT. Unmatched junction bases numbered 5, after V lost 2 bases and J lost 2 bases. The CDR3 coding sequence is TGTGCCAGCAGTGAAAGGGGGACAGGGGAAAACTATGGCTACACCTTC. Its protein product is CASSERGTGENYGYTF.